The next 19 T cell receptor beta chains were all read from a single sample in a study of shared clonotypes between healthy human individuals. Naive CD8 cells comprised CD45RO-negative, CCR7-positively selected cells, excluding terminally differentiated effector memory CD45RA+ cells. Using immunoSEQ multiplex PCR, the repertoire was profiled, and TCRdb retains in-frame clones only, with some absent. The sample lists 2 million to 2.5 million clones, about 95% occurring once. Material for sequencing was naive CD8+ T cells sorted from blood. Receptor source: a man between 18 and 29 years old in good health.

The chain couples TRBV7-9 to TRBJ1-4; 9 nucleotides agree with TRBD1. The V gene end was trimmed by 6 bases and the J gene end by 5 bases; junction bases not matched to a gene: 4. CDR3 size: 14 residues. CDR1 is SEHNR and CDR2 is FQNEAQ in the germline V gene (reference sequence). DNA of the CDR3: TGTGCCAGCAGGGGGACAGGGAGAAATGAAAAACTGTTTTTT. It yields the protein CASRGTGRNEKLFF.

The chain uses TRBV27 and TRBJ1-2; 10 bases line up with TRBD1. Trimming took 6 bases from V and 6 from J; bases not matched to a gene: 1. The CDR3 is 12 amino acids. Germline assignment: CDR1 MNHEY and CDR2 SMNVEV (reference sequence). CDR3 loop: CASRTGGHGYTF. In nucleotides, the CDR3 is TGTGCCAGCAGGACAGGGGGCCATGGCTACACCTTC.

This sequence joins TRBV6-5 and TRBJ2-7; D could derive from TRBD1 or TRBD2 (5 bases each). The CDR3 has 13 amino acids. The V end was cut by 10 bases, the J end by 4 bases, with 17 bases between. Germline assignment: CDR1 MNHEY and CDR2 SVGAGI. In DNA form, the CDR3 reads TGTGCCACCAGGAACCCCGGGGCGTACGAGCAGTACTTC. This codes for CATRNPGAYEQYF.

The gene calls are TRBV28 and TRBJ1-3; TRBD1 is a possible D gene (5 bases). Trimming removed 6 bases at V and 0 bases at J, with 21 bases between. Germline V gives CDR1 MDHEN, CDR2 SYDVKM. The CDR3 has 18 amino acids. CDR3 region: CASSKSPGARYSGNTIYF. The CDR3 coding sequence is TGTGCCAGCAGCAAATCCCCCGGGGCACGGTACTCTGGAAACACCATATATTTT.

The chain combines TRBV7-8 with TRBJ2-3, with TRBD1 as a possible D gene (7 bases). Germline V gene data show CDR1 as SGHVS and CDR2 as FQNEAQ. V was clipped by 0 bases and J by 4 bases, with 14 bases between them. This CDR3 has 16 amino acids. CDR3 sequence (DNA): TGTGCCAGCAGCTTAGCGTTGGAGGGGGCATCAGATACGCAGTATTTT. Translated: CASSLALEGASDTQYF.

The V gene is TRBV19, the J gene TRBJ2-1, with a weak D call TRBD1 (5 bases). V was cut by 7 bases and J by 3 bases, with 13 bases left in between. The CDR3 sequence is 14 residues long. Germline CDR1 LNHDA, CDR2 SQIVND (reference sequence). CDR3: CASNYGAHYNEQFF. DNA for the CDR3: TGTGCCAGTAACTATGGGGCCCACTACAATGAGCAGTTCTTC.

The V gene is TRBV7-9, the J gene TRBJ2-1; 8 bases agree with TRBD1. The CDR3 length is 17 residues. The V gene end was trimmed by 4 bases and the J gene end by 7 bases; junction bases not matched to a gene: 15. CDR1 is SEHNR, CDR2 FQNEAQ, per germline (reference sequence). The CDR3 DNA reads TGTGCCAGCAGCTCAACCTACCAAGGGACAGGTTGGAATGAGCAGTTCTTC. Translation gives CASSSTYQGTGWNEQFF.

The chain recombines TRBV7-9 with TRBJ2-1; no reliable D call. The CDR3 is 13 amino acids. Trimming removed 2 bases from V and 7 bases from J, with 9 bases in between. The germline V gene has CDR1 SEHNR and CDR2 FQNEAQ (reference sequence). Here the CDR3 DNA reads TGTGCCAGCAGCTTATTAGTCGGGAATGAGCAGTTCTTC. Its protein product is CASSLLVGNEQFF.

The chain is built from TRBV4-1 and TRBJ2-2; no reliable D call. CDR3 length: 14 amino acids. Trimming removed 11 bases at V and 1 base at J, with 14 bases between. The germline V gene encodes CDR1 MGHRA and CDR2 YSYEKL. CDR3 amino acids: CAGRARENTGELFF. CDR3 in DNA: TGCGCCGGCCGGGCCAGAGAGAACACCGGGGAGCTGTTTTTT.

This clone was detected once. The chain links TRBV10-3 to TRBJ1-1; no clear D. V lost 7 bases to trimming and J lost 3 bases, with 12 bases between them. Germline CDR1 is ENHRY and CDR2 is SYGVKD. This CDR3 region has 13 residues. Written as DNA, the CDR3 is TGTGCCATCACGAGGGAGGATGACACTGAAGCTTTCTTT. It is translated as CAITREDDTEAFF.

The V and J genes are TRBV10-2 and TRBJ2-1, with TRBD2 matching over 8 bases. The germline CDR1 and CDR2 sequences are WSHSY and SAAADI. The CDR3 has 15 residues. Germline trimming cut 4 bases from V and 2 bases from J; bases unmatched to any gene: 4. CDR3 amino acids: CASSVSREAYNEQFF. The CDR3 nucleotides are TGCGCCAGCAGTGTCTCGCGGGAGGCCTACAATGAGCAGTTCTTC.

The chain employs TRBV10-3 and TRBJ2-7; D perhaps matches TRBD2 (6 bases). The V and J ends lost 6 bases and 1 base respectively, with 10 bases between them. Germline CDR1 ENHRY, CDR2 SYGVKD. This CDR3 is built from 13 residues. DNA for the CDR3: TGTGCCATCAGGGGCAGCGGGTCCTACGAGCAGTACTTC. It codes for CAIRGSGSYEQYF.

This chain joins TRBV7-9 and TRBJ1-2; 9 bases align to TRBD1. The V gene end was trimmed by 5 bases and the J gene end by 0 bases; junction bases not matched to a gene: 10. CDR3 length: 17 residues. Germline values: CDR1 SEHNR, CDR2 FQNEAQ (reference sequence). This CDR3 reads CASSLSGTGYANYGYTF. As DNA, the CDR3 is TGTGCCAGCAGCCTTTCCGGGACAGGGTATGCTAACTATGGCTACACCTTC.

The chain combines TRBV9 with TRBJ1-2; 7 nucleotides agree with TRBD1. Germline V gene lookup returns CDR1 SGDLS and CDR2 YYNGEE. V dropped 6 bases and J dropped 4; count of bases not matched to a gene: 6. This CDR3 is 13 amino acids long. DNA for the CDR3: TGTGCCAGCAATCAGGGGGGTTCCTATGGCTACACCTTC. It specifies CASNQGGSYGYTF.

CDR3 sequence reads: CASSVAGGDEQFF. In nucleotides, the CDR3 is TGTGCCAGCAGCGTAGCGGGAGGGGACGAGCAGTTCTTC. This chain connects TRBV2 to TRBJ2-1, with TRBD2 matching over 11 bases. There are 13 residues in the CDR3. In germline, CDR1 is SNHLY, CDR2 FYNNEI. The V gene end was trimmed by 6 bases and the J gene end by 10 bases; junction bases not matched to a gene: 5.

V is TRBV7-9 and J is TRBJ2-4, with D possibly matching TRBD1 (6 bases). Trimming took off 4 bases at V and 0 bases at J, with 13 bases between the two ends. CDR1 is SEHNR, CDR2 FQNEAQ, per germline (reference sequence). CDR3 length equals 16 residues. Here the CDR3 reads CASSSGPTGAKNIQYF. The CDR3 bases are TGTGCCAGCAGCTCAGGACCGACAGGAGCCAAAAACATTCAGTACTTC.

The chain recombines TRBV27 with TRBJ1-5; 7 nucleotides line up with TRBD1. Trimming removed 4 bases from V and 2 bases from J; junction bases left unmatched: 5. Germline assignment: CDR1 MNHEY and CDR2 SMNVEV (reference sequence). CDR3 length equals 15 residues. This CDR3 reads CASSSTGMGNQPQHF. The CDR3 DNA sequence: TGTGCCAGCAGTTCGACAGGGATGGGCAATCAGCCCCAGCATTTT.

J is TRBJ1-2 and V is TRBV7-3, with D tentatively TRBD1 (5 bases). V was shortened by 4 bases and J by 2 bases, with 14 bases between the two germline ends. Germline assignment: CDR1 SGHTA and CDR2 FQGTGA. The CDR3 extends over 15 amino acids. Here the CDR3 reads CASSSGTGTNYGYTF. CDR3 coding DNA: TGTGCCAGCAGCTCCGGTACAGGTACCAACTATGGCTACACCTTC.

This clone has just one count. The sample has other DNA sequences that encode this CDR3 too. The rearrangement joins TRBV5-1 to TRBJ2-1; 7 bases match TRBD2. CDR3 length: 15 amino acids. CDR1 SGHRS and CDR2 YFSETQ come from the germline V gene. V lost 1 base, J lost 2 bases, and 3 bases stayed unmatched. The CDR3 nucleotides read TGCGCCAGCAGCTTGTCGGCGGGGGCCTACAATGAGCAGTTCTTC. Translated, it gives CASSLSAGAYNEQFF.